This TCR beta chain emerged from a study of T cells after yellow fever vaccination. This clonotype has ten or more counts. Making TCR cDNA involved 5'RACE template switching, which added UMIs and a universal primer site. TCRdb reanalysed the 5' RACE reads using MiXCR and keeps one entry per CDR3 protein. The sample lists roughly 350,000 distinct CDR3 sequences; roughly 4% were seen once. Germline V CDR1 and CDR2: MNHEY, SVGEGT. The CDR3 consists of 15 residues. The trim removed 7 bases at V and 4 bases at J, leaving 6 bases unmatched. This TCR was recovered from a man aged 18 to 29 who received the YFV17D yellow fever vaccine. The sequenced sample was PBMCs, obtained 5 days after the yellow fever booster vaccination. The chain uses TRBV6-2 or TRBV6-3 and TRBJ1-6; TRBD1 aligns across 8 bases. The CDR3 loop reads CASTETGEYNSPLHF. For the CDR3, the DNA is TGTGCCAGCACCGAGACAGGGGAATATAATTCACCCCTCCACTTT.